Each of the 3 T cell receptor beta chains below was sequenced from the same sample in a study of cytomegalovirus exposure and HLA in healthy donors. PCR was performed using 60 Vbeta and 13 Jbeta primers. Repertoires were generated with immunoSEQ multiplex PCR, while TCRdb's copy carries only in-frame clones and drops some. Among approximately 160,000 clones listed, under 70% were seen once. The sequenced sample consisted of PBMCs. The receptors were gathered from a woman in her twenties or thirties in good health and CMV-seropositive.

This clone appeared a single time. The rearrangement links TRBV5-1 to TRBJ2-5; 7 bases are shared with TRBD2. V lost 0 bases to trimming and J lost 4 bases; unmatched junction nucleotides: 6. CDR3 length equals 15 residues. Germline V CDR1 and CDR2: SGHRS, YFSETQ. The CDR3 loop reads CASSLGGGASETQYF. In DNA, the CDR3 is TGCGCCAGCAGCTTGGGGGGAGGGGCATCAGAGACCCAGTACTTC.

The V and J genes are TRBV5-8 and TRBJ1-2, with D unclear. This CDR3 has 15 residues. V was clipped by 0 bases and J by 13 bases, with 22 bases between them. Germline CDR1 is SGHTS and CDR2 is YDEGEE. CDR3 protein: CASSLGVDEGGKSTF. The DNA of the CDR3 is TGTGCCAGCAGCTTGGGAGTCGACGAGGGAGGGAAAAGCACCTTC.

This clone was recorded once. CDR3 sequence (DNA): TGCGCCAGCAGCTTCTCGGGGACAGAGCAGTTCTTC. Translation: CASSFSGTEQFF. The chain has TRBV5-1 and TRBJ2-1; tentative D call: TRBD1 (6 bases). V was shortened by 2 bases and J by 10 bases, with 10 bases between the two germline ends. Germline loops: CDR1 SGHRS, CDR2 YFSETQ. This CDR3 contains 12 residues.